One sample yielded the 9 T cell receptor beta chains listed below, sequenced in a study of CD8 T cells in ankylosing spondylitis. One entry per CDR3 protein, called by TCRdb with MiXCR from the 5' RACE reads. The data contain some 130,000 distinct CDR3 sequences, approximately 14% of them singletons. The sequencing sample was made of blood, either unsorted or a sorted T cell fraction (not recorded which). The receptors shown here come from a female donor with ankylosing spondylitis or in good health (not recorded which).

This clonotype was picked up many times. The rearrangement links TRBV7-3 to TRBJ2-5, with a tentative D call TRBD2 (7 bases). From germline, CDR1 is SGHTA and CDR2 FQGTGA. With 5 bases removed from V and 4 bases from J, the gap between germline ends came to 17 bases. The length of the CDR3 is 15 residues. The CDR3 coding sequence is TGTGCCAGCAGCCTTATTTCGGGGGGCTTAGAGACCCAGTACTTC. Translation gives CASSLISGGLETQYF.

This clonotype was seen a handful of times. The genes are TRBV11-2 and TRBJ2-7, with D possibly TRBD2 on 5 matching bases. The germline V gene encodes CDR1 SGHAT and CDR2 FQNNGV. This CDR3 has 12 amino acids. V lost 6 bases to trimming and J lost 6 bases, with 12 bases between them. The CDR3 protein is CASSRDSGEQYF. CDR3 coding DNA: TGTGCCAGCAGTCGGGATTCGGGCGAGCAGTACTTC.

This clonotype was counted many times. The rearrangement uses TRBV20-1 and TRBJ2-7; D may match TRBD1 or TRBD2 (7 bases each). The CDR3 is 14 residues long. CDR1 is DFQATT, CDR2 SNEGSKA, per germline (reference sequence). The ends were cut back, 2 bases at V and 3 bases at J, with 14 bases in the middle. The CDR3 nucleotides read TGCAGTGCTAGATTCCCAGGGGGGGGCTACGAGCAGTACTTC. This translates into CSARFPGGGYEQYF.

In its sample, this clonotype was seen many times. V is TRBV7-9 and J is TRBJ2-2; tentatively, D is TRBD1 (5 bases). Trimming took off 2 bases at V and 3 bases at J, with 7 bases between the two ends. Germline values: CDR1 SEHNR, CDR2 FQNEAQ (reference sequence). The CDR3 contains 14 residues. The CDR3, as DNA: TGTGCCAGCAGCTTAACCAGGGACACCGGGGAGCTGTTTTTT. This gives the protein CASSLTRDTGELFF.

This chain uses TRBV11-2 with TRBJ2-5; TRBD2 matches 7 bases. Losses at the gene ends were 5 bases for V and 1 base for J; bases not matched to a gene: 1. This CDR3 is built from 13 residues. From germline, CDR1 is SGHAT and CDR2 FQNNGV. The CDR3 spells CASSGGVQETQYF. As DNA, the CDR3 is TGTGCCAGCAGCGGGGGGGTCCAAGAGACCCAGTACTTC.

This clonotype was recorded a few times. The chain recombines TRBV5-6 with TRBJ1-5; weak D call: TRBD1 (6 bases). CDR1 and CDR2 (germline): SGHDT, YYEEEE. V lost 3 bases and J lost 4, with 14 bases in between. This CDR3 is 15 amino acids long. The CDR3 reads CASSWGGGLNQPQHF. DNA of the CDR3: TGTGCCAGCAGCTGGGGGGGCGGGCTTAATCAGCCCCAGCATTTT. Based on the CDR3 plus reference TRBV5-6 and TRBJ1-5, the full variable domain is DAGVTQSPTHLIKTRGQQVTLRCSPKSGHDTVSWYQQALGQGPQFIFQYYEEEERQRGNFPDRFSGHQFPNYSSELNVNALLLGDSALYLCASSWGGGLNQPQHFGDGTRLSIL.

This clonotype has only a few counts. This sequence joins TRBV7-3 and TRBJ2-2; 9 nucleotides line up with TRBD2. The CDR3 loop spans 17 amino acids. V lost 1 base to trimming and J lost 7 bases; unmatched junction nucleotides: 10. The germline gives CDR1 SGHTA, CDR2 FQGTGA. DNA for the CDR3: TGTGCCAGCAGCTTAAGAGCTGGCGGGGGGGCCCACGGGGAGCTGTTTTTT. It is translated as CASSLRAGGGAHGELFF.

V and J are TRBV7-8 and TRBJ2-1, with TRBD2 identical over 7 bases. Trimming cost V 2 bases and J 1 base; bases outside gene matches: 5. Looked up from germline, CDR1 is SGHVS and CDR2 is FQNEAQ. The CDR3 covers 16 residues. CDR3: CASSLILAVSYNEQFF. CDR3 sequence (DNA): TGTGCCAGCAGCTTAATCCTAGCGGTGTCCTACAATGAGCAGTTCTTC. Drawing the rest from reference TRBV7-8 and TRBJ2-1, the complete variable domain is GAGVSQSPRYKVAKRGQDVALRCDPISGHVSLFWYQQALGQGPEFLTYFQNEAQLDKSGLPSDRFFAERPEGSVSTLKIQRTQQEDSAVYLCASSLILAVSYNEQFFGPGTRLTVL.

This clonotype was seen a handful of times. This CDR3 is CASSLVGYFSTDTQYF. The CDR3, as DNA: TGTGCCAGCAGCTTAGTAGGGTACTTTAGCACAGATACGCAGTATTTT. The chain joins TRBV7-8 to TRBJ2-3; D remains unclear. Germline V gene lookup returns CDR1 SGHVS and CDR2 FQNEAQ. V lost 1 base and J 0 bases, leaving 11 bases between the germline ends. This CDR3 spans 16 amino acids.